This entry lists 32 T cell receptor beta chains sequenced from one sample in a study of a mutant IDH1 vaccine in newly diagnosed glioma. TCRdb's table, derived via immunoSEQ multiplex PCR, lists solely in-frame clones and lacks some. The top ten hold about 8.9% of the sample, which has 35,000 to 45,000 clones, over 70% seen once. Their specific antigens are unknown. Time point reported: week 47, end of study. Vaccinated patients received 300 ug of mutant IDH1 20-mer peptide per dose, with topical imiquimod. The sample consisted of PBMCs, taken from a glioma patient whose treatment included an IDH1 peptide vaccine. The receptors come from a man in his forties with glioma.

The chain has TRBV10-3 and TRBJ2-5; 10 bases are a match to TRBD2. Per germline, CDR1 ENHRY and CDR2 SYGVKD. Trimming removed 1 base from V and 5 bases from J; junction bases left unmatched: 13. There are 18 residues in the CDR3. In DNA, the CDR3 is TGTGCCATCAGTGAGTTGGCGGCTAGCGGGAGTGGACTGGAGACCCAGTACTTC. Translation: CAISELAASGSGLETQYF.

The rearrangement joins TRBV9 to TRBJ1-2; the D gene is possibly TRBD1 (6 bases). The CDR3 is 13 residues long. V lost 4 bases, J lost 7 bases, and 14 bases lay in between. Germline loops: CDR1 SGDLS, CDR2 YYNGEE. The chain's CDR3 is CASSITGTRGYTF. As DNA, the CDR3 is TGTGCCAGCAGCATTACAGGGACCCGTGGCTACACCTTC.

J is TRBJ1-5 and V is TRBV6-5; no firm D call. Trimming stripped 5 bases from V and 3 bases from J, with 8 bases between. The CDR3 has 13 amino acids. From germline, CDR1 is MNHEY and CDR2 SVGAGI. The CDR3: CASSVALNQPQHF. The CDR3 DNA is TGTGCCAGCAGTGTTGCGCTCAATCAGCCCCAGCATTTT.

The chain joins TRBV11-2 to TRBJ2-1; D unresolved. Germline CDR1 SGHAT, CDR2 FQNNGV. V lost 0 bases to trimming and J lost 12 bases, with 12 bases between them. The CDR3 has 13 amino acids. CDR3 nucleotide sequence: TGTGCCAGCAGCTTAGATCCAAAGCTAGGGCAGTTCTTC. Translated: CASSLDPKLGQFF.

J is TRBJ1-2 and V is TRBV7-9; D is perhaps TRBD1 (5 bases). Germline CDR1 SEHNR, CDR2 FQNEAQ (reference sequence). The CDR3 contains 13 residues. V lost 5 bases to trimming and J lost 8 bases, with 15 bases between them. CDR3 sequence: CASSRSRGDGYTF. CDR3 nucleotide sequence: TGTGCCAGCAGCCGATCCCGGGGGGACGGCTACACCTTC.

The genes are TRBV19 and TRBJ2-2; perhaps TRBD2 as D (6 bases). In germline, CDR1 is LNHDA, CDR2 SQIVND (reference sequence). V was trimmed by 8 bases and J by 6 bases, leaving 10 bases between them. CDR3 size: 12 residues. CDR3 amino acids: CASGGLAGELFF. Here the CDR3 DNA reads TGTGCCAGTGGGGGGTTGGCCGGGGAGCTGTTTTTT.

The V call is TRBV10-3, the J call TRBJ1-5; 12 bases fit TRBD1. The CDR3 contains 17 residues. J lost 6 bases, V lost 3 bases, and 9 bases had no gene match. Germline V gene sequence: CDR1 ENHRY, CDR2 SYGVKD. The CDR3: CAISENTGTGGGQPQHF. CDR3 in DNA: TGTGCCATCAGTGAAAATACCGGGACAGGGGGCGGTCAGCCCCAGCATTTT.

This chain connects TRBV27 to TRBJ2-7, with D possibly being TRBD2 (7 bases). V was clipped by 0 bases and J by 2 bases, with 11 bases between them. The CDR3 has 15 residues. Germline loops: CDR1 MNHEY, CDR2 SMNVEV (reference sequence). DNA of the CDR3: TGTGCCAGCAGTTTATCGAGGGGGGGCACCTACGAGCAGTACTTC. Translated, it gives CASSLSRGGTYEQYF.

CDR3 nucleotide sequence: TGTGCCAGCACCCGGACAGGGAGAAATGAGCAGTTCTTC. The encoded protein is CASTRTGRNEQFF. The chain employs TRBV27 and TRBJ2-1; 8 bases are shared with TRBD1. This CDR3 has 13 amino acids. Germline trimming cut 7 bases from V and 7 bases from J; bases unmatched to any gene: 6. The germline V gene encodes CDR1 MNHEY and CDR2 SMNVEV (reference sequence).

The rearrangement joins TRBV6-5 to TRBJ1-3; 10 positions match TRBD1. Per the germline V gene, CDR1 is MNHEY and CDR2 is SVGAGI. The CDR3 has 13 residues. The V gene end was trimmed by 6 bases and the J gene end by 7 bases; junction bases not matched to a gene: 3. The CDR3 protein is CASSGQGVNTIYF. The CDR3 nucleotides are TGTGCCAGCAGCGGACAGGGGGTTAACACCATATATTTT.

The gene calls are TRBV5-8 and TRBJ2-3, with D tentatively TRBD1 or TRBD2 (5 bases each). The V end was cut by 4 bases, the J end by 3 bases, with 18 bases between. Germline loops: CDR1 SGHTS, CDR2 YDEGEE. The CDR3 loop spans 16 amino acids. The CDR3 is CASSGGKGFGTDTQYF. The CDR3 bases are TGTGCCAGCAGCGGGGGAAAGGGGTTTGGGACAGATACGCAGTATTTT.

The V and J genes are TRBV28 and TRBJ1-4, with TRBD1 as a possible D gene (5 bases). V was clipped by 4 bases and J by 4 bases, with 13 bases between them. The CDR3 is made up of 15 amino acids. Germline V gene data show CDR1 as MDHEN and CDR2 as SYDVKM. The CDR3, as DNA: TGTGCCAGCAGTTCGGCGGACATACGTAATGAAAAACTGTTTTTT. It is translated as CASSSADIRNEKLFF.

The chain recombines TRBV7-9 with TRBJ2-7; TRBD2 is a possible D gene (7 bases). Germline lookup yields CDR1 SEHNR and CDR2 FQNEAQ (reference sequence). V was cut by 2 bases and J by 7 bases, with 18 bases left in between. The CDR3 covers 15 residues. The DNA for the CDR3 is TGTGCCAGCAGCTTATGGACTCCCAAGGGGGGGGAGCAGTACGTC. It translates to CASSLWTPKGGEQYV.

This clone was seen only once. The chain links TRBV6-5 to TRBJ1-3, with no clear D. V gave up 3 bases and J gave up 6 bases, with 15 bases separating them. CDR1 MNHEY and CDR2 SVGAGI come from the germline V gene. This CDR3 has 15 amino acids. The CDR3 nucleotides read TGTGCCAGCAGTTATTCTACCAAGACTCCAAACACCATATATTTT. It yields the protein CASSYSTKTPNTIYF.

CDR3 DNA sequence: TGCGCCAGCAGCTTGGCGAGTAGGGTAGCGGGAGAGTTATCCTACAATGAGCAGTTCTTC. Its protein is CASSLASRVAGELSYNEQFF. The chain joins TRBV5-1 to TRBJ2-1; 9 bases are shared with TRBD2. Trimming took 0 bases from V and 1 from J; bases not matched to a gene: 14. The CDR3 is 20 amino acids. From germline, CDR1 is SGHRS and CDR2 YFSETQ.

The chain has TRBV7-2 and TRBJ2-7, with 7 nucleotides matching TRBD2. Unmatched junction bases numbered 3, after V lost 1 base and J lost 0 bases. The germline V gene has CDR1 SGHTA and CDR2 FQGNSA. The CDR3 contains 15 residues. This chain's CDR3 is CASSLGGEGSYEQYV. The CDR3 DNA follows: TGTGCCAGCAGCTTAGGCGGGGAGGGCTCCTACGAGCAGTACGTC.

The chain joins TRBV15 to TRBJ2-3, with 9 positions matching TRBD1. This CDR3 contains 14 residues. Unmatched junction bases numbered 6, after V lost 9 bases and J lost 2 bases. Germline V lookup: CDR1 LNHNV, CDR2 YYDKDF (reference sequence). DNA for the CDR3: TGTGCCACGAAACGGGACAGGGCCACAGATACGCAGTATTTT. Translated, it gives CATKRDRATDTQYF.

As DNA, the CDR3 is TGTGCCAGCAGACTTGCGGCTAGCGAGTACAATGAGCAGTTCTTC. Protein sequence: CASRLAASEYNEQFF. The rearrangement uses TRBV7-9 and TRBJ2-1, with a tentative D call TRBD2 (6 bases). The germline CDR1 and CDR2 sequences are SEHNR and FQNEAQ (reference sequence). Trimming removed 6 bases from V and 4 bases from J, with 16 bases in between. The CDR3 contains 15 residues.

The chain carries TRBV19 and TRBJ2-5; 8 bases are a match to TRBD1. CDR3 size: 16 residues. The V segment lost 3 bases and the J segment 4 bases; nucleotides outside the gene matches: 10. CDR1 and CDR2 from the germline V gene are LNHDA and SQIVND (reference sequence). Here the CDR3 reads CASSIGVRGRGETQYF. Written as DNA, the CDR3 is TGTGCCAGTAGTATTGGGGTCAGGGGGCGAGGAGAGACCCAGTACTTC.

V is TRBV28 and J is TRBJ2-2, with D possibly being TRBD1 (5 bases). Germline values: CDR1 MDHEN, CDR2 SYDVKM. V was pared by 6 bases and J by 4 bases, with 18 bases between. The CDR3 runs 16 residues. CDR3 nucleotide sequence: TGTGCCAGCAGCCAGGGCAGGGCGCGAAGCACCGGGGAGCTGTTTTTT. Translated, it gives CASSQGRARSTGELFF.

The V and J genes are TRBV6-1 and TRBJ2-1; 7 bases match TRBD1. V gave up 3 bases and J gave up 8 bases; unmatched junction bases: 10. The germline V gene encodes CDR1 MNHNS and CDR2 SASEGT. The CDR3 loop spans 15 amino acids. CDR3 amino acids: CASSETGTRLHEQFF. The CDR3 DNA reads as TGTGCCAGCAGTGAGACAGGGACACGTTTGCATGAGCAGTTCTTC.

This chain connects TRBV6-5 to TRBJ2-5; D might be TRBD1 or TRBD2, each matching 5 bases. V lost 4 bases to trimming and J lost 4 bases, with 10 bases between them. Looked up from germline, CDR1 is MNHEY and CDR2 is SVGAGI. The CDR3 has 13 residues. DNA for the CDR3: TGTGCCAGCAGTTCGGGTGGGGGAGAGACCCAGTACTTC. This translates into CASSSGGGETQYF.

The chain uses TRBV6-1 and TRBJ2-5; D may be TRBD2 (6 bases). CDR3 length: 14 amino acids. Germline CDR1 and CDR2: MNHNS and SASEGT. V dropped 4 bases and J dropped 5 bases, with 14 bases sitting between them. CDR3 sequence: CASSGMEGWETQYF. CDR3 sequence (DNA): TGTGCCAGCAGTGGAATGGAGGGGTGGGAGACCCAGTACTTC.

This chain connects TRBV10-3 to TRBJ2-4; the D is unclear. Germline CDR1 and CDR2: ENHRY and SYGVKD. V shed 2 bases and J shed 3 bases, with 14 bases lying between them. The CDR3 length is 16 residues. This CDR3 is CAISEGTRVGKNIQYF. CDR3 nucleotide sequence: TGTGCCATCAGTGAGGGTACACGGGTTGGCAAAAACATTCAGTACTTC.

The chain uses TRBV7-6 and TRBJ2-5; no clear D. V gave up 5 bases and J gave up 2 bases, with 3 bases separating them. Germline lookup yields CDR1 SGHVS and CDR2 FNYEAQ. The CDR3 covers 11 residues. The CDR3 DNA reads TGTGCCAGCAGCATTCAAGAGACCCAGTACTTC. It specifies CASSIQETQYF.

The rearrangement joins TRBV7-8 to TRBJ1-3; possibly TRBD1 for D (5 bases). The CDR3 has 11 amino acids. The germline V and J ends were trimmed by 5 bases and 8 bases, with 7 bases remaining between them. Germline lookup yields CDR1 SGHVS and CDR2 FQNEAQ. In DNA form, the CDR3 reads TGTGCCAGCAGCATCAGGGACACCATATATTTT. This encodes CASSIRDTIYF.

The chain combines TRBV19 with TRBJ2-5; D perhaps matches TRBD1 (6 bases). V was pared by 3 bases and J by 5 bases, with 19 bases between. Germline loops: CDR1 LNHDA, CDR2 SQIVND (reference sequence). The CDR3 is made up of 16 amino acids. Here the CDR3 reads CASSMIGGSLGETQYF. The DNA for the CDR3 is TGTGCCAGTAGTATGATAGGGGGAAGTCTGGGGGAGACCCAGTACTTC.

This rearrangement joins TRBV5-1 to TRBJ2-2; 8 bases fit TRBD1. V was clipped by 2 bases and J by 1 base; unmatched bases: 4. The length of the CDR3 is 16 residues. The germline V gene encodes CDR1 SGHRS and CDR2 YFSETQ. CDR3 DNA sequence: TGCGCCAGCAGCTTAGCAGGGGGCAGGAACACCGGGGAGCTGTTTTTT. It is translated as CASSLAGGRNTGELFF.

The V gene is TRBV6-6, the J gene TRBJ2-2, with TRBD1 matching over 10 bases. This CDR3 is built from 15 residues. V lost 4 bases, J lost 7 bases, and 6 bases stayed unmatched. Germline V lookup: CDR1 MNHNY, CDR2 SVGAGI (reference sequence). The CDR3 DNA is TGTGCCAGCAGTTCCTCGGGACAGGGGATCGGGGAGCTGTTTTTT. Translated, it gives CASSSSGQGIGELFF.

V is TRBV27 and J is TRBJ2-7; weak D call: TRBD2 (5 bases). The CDR3 runs to 14 residues. CDR1 is MNHEY and CDR2 is SMNVEV in the germline V gene (reference sequence). The V and J ends lost 3 bases and 2 bases respectively, with 11 bases between them. The CDR3 sequence is CASSFRGRAYEQYF. The CDR3 DNA reads as TGTGCCAGCAGTTTCCGGGGAAGGGCCTACGAGCAGTACTTC.

The rearrangement joins TRBV29-1 to TRBJ2-2; 8 bases align to TRBD1. Trimming took 8 bases from V and 4 from J; bases not matched to a gene: 6. Germline assignment: CDR1 SQVTM and CDR2 ANQGSEA. This CDR3 comprises 13 residues. The CDR3 coding sequence is TGCAGCTCAAAGACAGGGGTCACCGGGGAGCTGTTTTTT. Protein product: CSSKTGVTGELFF.

The chain is built from TRBV6-1 and TRBJ1-1, with D tentatively TRBD1 (5 bases). With 7 bases removed from V and 5 bases from J, the gap between germline ends came to 8 bases. Germline V gene lookup returns CDR1 MNHNS and CDR2 SASEGT. This CDR3 contains 11 residues. Here the CDR3 reads CASIWGTEAFF. For the CDR3, the DNA is TGTGCCAGCATATGGGGGACTGAAGCTTTCTTT.